This T cell receptor beta chain was sequenced during a study of spatial heterogeneity in lung cancer (dated by TCRdb to the late 2010s). Background for the entire study: More beta-chain than alpha-chain transcripts were consistently detected, likely reflecting higher beta-chain transcript abundance. In the raw uncorrected reads, each unique combination of TCR and UMI appeared on average more than ten times. The study quantitatively compared TCR alpha and beta repertoires across multiple tumor regions, matched nontumor lung and blood in non-small cell lung cancer. Nonsynonymous mutation counts, determined by whole-exome sequencing of tumor tissue, were related to TCR repertoire features. At surgery, both alpha and beta chains were TCR-sequenced in some 220 tumor regions, fewer than 85 matched nontumor lung samples and some 58 PBMC samples.

This sample's time point label indicates: sample taken at primary tumor resection. Samples were obtained from approximately 70 patients with early-stage, untreated non-small cell lung cancer from the lung TRACERx cohort. TCR sequencing used whole RNA extracted from tumor and nontumor lung tissue, or from cryopreserved PBMC samples, without cell sorting. A patient was chosen for TCR sequencing only when enough RNA was available from at least two tumor regions. Before being selected, tumor and adjacent nontumor lung specimens were reviewed by a lung pathologist. Turning to this clonotype: This receptor's antigen is unknown. No base-level quality is on record; no much larger clone is a single base apart.

Library construction relied on 5' RACE. The instrument was a NextSeq 500. To allow correction of PCR and sequencing errors, the TCR library protocol tagged every TCR cDNA molecule with a unique molecular identifier. The authors processed their data as follows. Decombinator tools were used for TCR identification, UMI-based error correction and CDR3 extraction. TCRs above a frequency of 2 per 1,000, corresponding to the top 1% of the tumor frequency distribution, were defined as expanded. Renyi diversity was computed with the R vegan package after each repertoire had been subsampled 100 times to 5,000 TCRs. CDR3 similarity networks were built from amino acid triplet string-kernel similarity, connecting CDR3s with pairwise similarity above 0.82. TCRdb handled the public reads itself, with Q25 trimming in fastp and clone calling in MiXCR, and kept productive beta chains. Each CDR3 protein gets just one entry, which takes the most common genes and DNA from the rows behind it. None of the V and J calls come from the authors' own analysis; TCRdb made them. Here the sample has over a thousand distinct CDR3 sequences; roughly 29% occur a single time. Over 15% of the sample is taken by the ten largest.

CDR1 and CDR2, looked up from the germline V gene, are SGHTA and FQGNSA. Between the V and J ends, shortened by 1 base and 0 bases respectively, the junction contains 10 bases. The cysteine opens and the phenylalanine closes a CDR3 of 16 amino acids. This entry keeps only the CDR3 DNA: 48 bases, framed from base 1. Results the study describes overall, beyond this receptor: Confirming at a functional level the hypothesis that regional TCRs recognize regional mutations was considered to require additional single-cell paired TCR alpha and beta sequencing.

The sample was normal lung tissue next to the tumor, taken at surgery. The clonotype comes from a female donor with early-stage non-small cell lung cancer. This chain joins TRBV7-2 to TRBJ2-4; the D gene is not confidently resolved. The CDR3 region has the sequence CASSLVWNLAKNIQYF. The nucleotide sequence reads TGTGCCAGCAGCTTAGTCTGGAATCTAGCCAAAAACATTCAGTACTTC.